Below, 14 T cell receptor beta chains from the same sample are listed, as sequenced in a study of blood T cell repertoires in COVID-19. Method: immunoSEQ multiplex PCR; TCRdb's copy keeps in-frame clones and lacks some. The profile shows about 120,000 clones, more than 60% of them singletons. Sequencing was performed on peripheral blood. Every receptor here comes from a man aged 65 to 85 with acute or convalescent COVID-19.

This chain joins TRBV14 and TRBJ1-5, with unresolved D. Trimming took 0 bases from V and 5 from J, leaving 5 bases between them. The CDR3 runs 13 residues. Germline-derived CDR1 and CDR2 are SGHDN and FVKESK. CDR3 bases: TGTGCCAGCAGCCAAGACTTGTATCAGCCCCAGCATTTT. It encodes CASSQDLYQPQHF.

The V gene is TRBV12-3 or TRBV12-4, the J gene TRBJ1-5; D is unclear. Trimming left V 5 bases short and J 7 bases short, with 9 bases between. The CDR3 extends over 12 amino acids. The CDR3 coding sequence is TGTGCCAGCAGTCTCACGGGGCAGCCCCAGCATTTT. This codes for CASSLTGQPQHF.

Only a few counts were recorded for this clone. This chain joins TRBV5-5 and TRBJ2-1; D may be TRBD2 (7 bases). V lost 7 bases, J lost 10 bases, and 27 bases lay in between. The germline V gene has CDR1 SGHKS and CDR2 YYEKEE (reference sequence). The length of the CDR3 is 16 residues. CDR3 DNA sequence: TGTGCCAGCGACCCCTCGGGTGAAGGGGGGGCCGGAGAGCAGTTCTTC. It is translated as CASDPSGEGGAGEQFF.

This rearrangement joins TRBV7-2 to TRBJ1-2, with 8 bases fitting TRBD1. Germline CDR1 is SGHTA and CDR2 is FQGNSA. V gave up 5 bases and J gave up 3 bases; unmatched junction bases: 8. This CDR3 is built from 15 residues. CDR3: CASSARTGWDYGYTF. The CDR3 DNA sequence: TGTGCCAGCAGCGCCAGGACAGGGTGGGACTATGGCTACACCTTC.

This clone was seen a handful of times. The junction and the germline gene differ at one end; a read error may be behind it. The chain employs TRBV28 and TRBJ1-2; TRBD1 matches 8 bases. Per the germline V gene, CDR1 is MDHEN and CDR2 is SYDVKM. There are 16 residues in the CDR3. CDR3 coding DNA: TGTGCCAGCAGTCTGTCTCGCGGGACAGGAGACTATGGATACACCTTC. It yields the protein CASSLSRGTGDYGYTF.

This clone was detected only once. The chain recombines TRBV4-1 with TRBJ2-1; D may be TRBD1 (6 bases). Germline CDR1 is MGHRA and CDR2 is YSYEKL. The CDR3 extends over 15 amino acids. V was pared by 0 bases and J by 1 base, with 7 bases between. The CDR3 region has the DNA TGCGCCAGCAGCCAAGACAGGGGTTCCTACAATGAGCAGTTCTTC. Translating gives CASSQDRGSYNEQFF.

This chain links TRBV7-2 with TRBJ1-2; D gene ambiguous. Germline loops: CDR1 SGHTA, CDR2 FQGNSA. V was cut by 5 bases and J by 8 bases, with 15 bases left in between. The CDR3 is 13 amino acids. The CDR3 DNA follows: TGTGCCAGCAGCACGAATTTTCGCGGGGGCTACACCTTC. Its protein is CASSTNFRGGYTF.

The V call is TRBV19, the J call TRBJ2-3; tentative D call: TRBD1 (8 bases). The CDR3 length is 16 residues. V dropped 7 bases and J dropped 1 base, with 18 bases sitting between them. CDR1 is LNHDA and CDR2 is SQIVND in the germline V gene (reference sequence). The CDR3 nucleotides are TGTGCCAGTACCCCAGGGGGGGGACAGGGCACAGATACGCAGTATTTT. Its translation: CASTPGGGQGTDTQYF.

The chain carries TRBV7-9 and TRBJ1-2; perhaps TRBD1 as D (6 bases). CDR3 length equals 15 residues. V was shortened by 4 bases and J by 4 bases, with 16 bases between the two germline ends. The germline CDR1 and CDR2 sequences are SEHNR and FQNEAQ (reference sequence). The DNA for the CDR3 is TGTGCCAGCAGCTCCTGGGACACCGAGGCCTATGGCTACACCTTC. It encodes CASSSWDTEAYGYTF.

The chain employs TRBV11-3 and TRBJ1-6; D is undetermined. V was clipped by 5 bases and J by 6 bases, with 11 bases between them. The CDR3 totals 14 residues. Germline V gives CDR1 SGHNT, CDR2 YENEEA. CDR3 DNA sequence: TGTGCCAGCAGCAGTTTGTTCGGTAATTCACCCCTCCACTTT. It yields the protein CASSSLFGNSPLHF.

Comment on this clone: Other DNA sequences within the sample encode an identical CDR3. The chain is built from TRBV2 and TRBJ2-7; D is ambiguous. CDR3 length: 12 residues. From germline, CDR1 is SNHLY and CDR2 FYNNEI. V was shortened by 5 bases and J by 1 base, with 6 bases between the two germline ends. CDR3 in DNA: TGTGCCAGCAGTCGAGATTCCTACGAGCAGTACTTC. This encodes CASSRDSYEQYF.

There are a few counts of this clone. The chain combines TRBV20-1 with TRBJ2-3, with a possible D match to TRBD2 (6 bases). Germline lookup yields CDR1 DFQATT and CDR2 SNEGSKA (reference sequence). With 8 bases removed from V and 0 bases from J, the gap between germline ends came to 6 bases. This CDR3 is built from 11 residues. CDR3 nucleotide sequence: TGCAGTCGGGGGAGCACAGATACGCAGTATTTT. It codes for CSRGSTDTQYF.

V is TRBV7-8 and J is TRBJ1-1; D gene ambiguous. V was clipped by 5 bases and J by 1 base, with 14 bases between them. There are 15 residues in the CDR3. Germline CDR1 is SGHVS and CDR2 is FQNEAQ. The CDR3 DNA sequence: TGTGCCAGCAGCCCTTTGGGCGGGAAGAACACTGAAGCTTTCTTT. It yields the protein CASSPLGGKNTEAFF.

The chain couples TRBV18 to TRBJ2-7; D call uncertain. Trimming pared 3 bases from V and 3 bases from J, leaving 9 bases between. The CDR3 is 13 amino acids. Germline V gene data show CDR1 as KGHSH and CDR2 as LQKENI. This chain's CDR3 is CASSPRQDYEQYF. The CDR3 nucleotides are TGTGCCAGCTCACCGAGACAAGACTACGAGCAGTACTTC. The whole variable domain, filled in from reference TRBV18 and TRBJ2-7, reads NAGVMQNPRHLVRRRGQEARLRCSPMKGHSHVYWYRQLPEEGLKFMVYLQKENIIDESGMPKERFSAEFPKEGPSILRIQQVVRGDSAAYFCASSPRQDYEQYFGPGTRLTVT.